This is a list of T cell receptor beta chains from one sample in a study of post-analysis software for immune sequencing data. MiXCR, run by TCRdb on the PCR reads, gives a single entry per CDR3 protein. The sample lists 750,000 to 950,000 distinct CDR3 sequences; roughly 50% were seen once. What was sequenced was blood. All receptors come from a girl aged 10 to 17 with multiple sclerosis. CDR3s include the opening cysteine and the closing phenylalanine or tryptophan. The D gene is left open where the match is weak. A clone size is listed for some rows: how often the clone was seen (once, few, many), or a class if it is expanded.

j_call clone_size v_call d_call cdr3_aa cdr3_nt
TRBJ2-7 once TRBV5-1 . CASNRGGHYEQYF TGCGCCAGCAACAGGGGAGGGCACTACGAGCAGTACTTC
TRBJ2-4 . TRBV7-3 TRBD2 CASSNPGTSGIQYF TGTGCCAGCAGCAACCCCGGGACTAGCGGTATTCAGTACTTC
TRBJ2-5 few TRBV29-1 . CSVVPGERVETQYF TGCAGCGTTGTTCCAGGGGAGAGGGTAGAGACCCAGTACTTC
TRBJ2-7 . TRBV5-1 TRBD2 CASSSGLAVPYEQYF TGCGCCAGCAGCTCTGGACTAGCGGTACCCTACGAGCAGTACTTC
TRBJ1-2 . TRBV27 . CASSLSYRLGAYGYTF TGTGCCAGCAGTTTATCGTACCGGCTCGGGGCCTATGGCTACACCTTC
TRBJ1-6 . TRBV27 . CASSAITTGTFHF TGTGCCAGCAGCGCAATCACGACAGGAACCTTCCACTTT
TRBJ2-7 . TRBV5-1 . CASSLEPGASIYEQYF TGCGCCAGCAGCTTGGAGCCCGGGGCCTCCATCTACGAGCAGTACTTC
TRBJ1-2 . TRBV11-2 . CASSLTWSTGGGYGYTF TGTGCCAGCAGCTTAACGTGGTCGACGGGGGGAGGCTATGGCTACACCTTC
TRBJ1-2 many TRBV29-1 . CSVPYGTNYGYTF TGCAGCGTTCCTTATGGGACAAACTATGGCTACACCTTC
TRBJ2-7 . TRBV5-1 . CASSFMGGRTDEQYF TGCGCCAGCAGCTTTATGGGGGGGCGCACCGACGAGCAGTACTTC
TRBJ1-2 . TRBV12-3/TRBV12-4 . CASRGGQRYGYTF TGTGCCAGCAGAGGCGGACAGCGTTATGGCTACACCTTC
TRBJ2-4 few TRBV12-3/TRBV12-4 . CASTRGLAKNIQYF TGTGCCAGCACCCGGGGGCTAGCCAAAAACATTCAGTACTTC
TRBJ2-1 few TRBV12-3/TRBV12-4 . CASSSRSYNEQFF TGTGCCAGCAGTTCCAGAAGCTACAATGAGCAGTTCTTC
TRBJ2-5 . TRBV7-2 TRBD2 CASSPGLAADLKTQYF TGTGCCAGCAGCCCCGGACTAGCAGCCGATCTCAAGACCCAGTACTTC
TRBJ2-7 . TRBV7-2 . CASQKRYEQYF TGTGCCAGCCAGAAGCGGTACGAGCAGTACTTC
TRBJ2-7 . TRBV5-1 . CASSFDQGYEQYF TGCGCCAGCAGCTTCGACCAGGGCTACGAGCAGTACTTC
TRBJ1-2 . TRBV29-1 . CSVMGLLNYGYTF TGCAGCGTGATGGGCCTACTTAACTATGGCTACACCTTC
TRBJ2-3 . TRBV14 . CASSLRTVSPFTDTQYF TGTGCCAGCAGCCTCAGGACAGTAAGTCCCTTCACAGATACGCAGTATTTT
TRBJ2-5 once TRBV3-1 TRBD1 CASSQAGQGPVFF TGTGCCAGCAGTCAAGCGGGACAGGGACCCGTTTTCTTC
TRBJ2-7 . TRBV7-9 TRBD1 CASSLVGQGVHEQYF TGTGCCAGCAGCTTAGTGGGACAGGGGGTCCACGAGCAGTACTTC
TRBJ1-1 . TRBV27 TRBD1 CASTPGGWTEAFF TGTGCCAGCACTCCAGGGGGCTGGACTGAAGCTTTCTTT
TRBJ2-1 . TRBV20-1 TRBD2 CSARTSGMQFF TGCAGTGCTAGGACTAGCGGGATGCAGTTCTTC
TRBJ2-7 . TRBV12-3/TRBV12-4 . CASSRKGRDYEQYF TGTGCCAGCAGTAGGAAGGGGAGAGACTACGAGCAGTACTTC
TRBJ2-3 . TRBV5-1 . CASSLGARVESTQYF TGCGCCAGCAGCTTGGGCGCTAGAGTTGAGTCTACGCAGTATTTT
TRBJ1-5 . TRBV5-5 TRBD1 CASSLGKADRIGNQPQHF TGTGCCAGCAGCTTGGGGAAGGCGGACAGGATCGGCAATCAGCCCCAGCATTTT
TRBJ2-4 few TRBV12-3/TRBV12-4 . CASTSSGPLIEQYF TGTGCCAGCACCTCCTCGGGACCCTTAATAGAGCAGTACTTC
TRBJ1-2 . TRBV2 . CASSESGTDGYTF TGTGCCAGCAGTGAATCGGGGACGGATGGCTACACCTTC
TRBJ2-1 . TRBV5-6 . CASSPLSGLGSYNEQFF TGTGCCAGCAGCCCTTTGAGCGGCTTAGGTTCCTACAATGAGCAGTTCTTC
TRBJ2-1 few TRBV29-1 TRBD2 CSVEERGLLYEQFF TGCAGCGTTGAGGAGCGGGGGCTCTTGTATGAGCAGTTCTTC
TRBJ2-1 . TRBV20-1 TRBD1 CSARKQGGGSYNEQFF TGCAGTGCGAGGAAACAGGGGGGTGGCTCCTACAATGAGCAGTTCTTC
TRBJ2-3 . TRBV7-3 TRBD2 CASSLKGGGDTDTQYF TGTGCCAGCAGCTTAAAGGGCGGGGGAGACACAGATACGCAGTATTTT
TRBJ2-7 . TRBV5-1 TRBD2 CASSSTGGARAYEQYF TGCGCCAGCAGCTCCACCGGGGGGGCCCGTGCCTACGAGCAGTACTTC
TRBJ2-7 . TRBV5-1 TRBD2 CASSLEPSGYEQYF TGCGCCAGCAGCTTGGAGCCTAGCGGTTACGAGCAGTACTTC
TRBJ2-3 . TRBV5-1 . CASSGDQDTQYF TGCGCCAGCAGCGGGGATCAAGATACGCAGTATTTT
TRBJ2-7 . TRBV7-9 TRBD1 CASSDAGTGNFYEKYF TGTGCCAGCAGCGATGCCGGGACAGGGAATTTCTACGAGAAGTACTTC
TRBJ2-7 few TRBV7-9 . CASSLGGRPYEQYF TGTGCCAGCAGCTTAGGGGGACGGCCCTACGAGCAGTACTTC